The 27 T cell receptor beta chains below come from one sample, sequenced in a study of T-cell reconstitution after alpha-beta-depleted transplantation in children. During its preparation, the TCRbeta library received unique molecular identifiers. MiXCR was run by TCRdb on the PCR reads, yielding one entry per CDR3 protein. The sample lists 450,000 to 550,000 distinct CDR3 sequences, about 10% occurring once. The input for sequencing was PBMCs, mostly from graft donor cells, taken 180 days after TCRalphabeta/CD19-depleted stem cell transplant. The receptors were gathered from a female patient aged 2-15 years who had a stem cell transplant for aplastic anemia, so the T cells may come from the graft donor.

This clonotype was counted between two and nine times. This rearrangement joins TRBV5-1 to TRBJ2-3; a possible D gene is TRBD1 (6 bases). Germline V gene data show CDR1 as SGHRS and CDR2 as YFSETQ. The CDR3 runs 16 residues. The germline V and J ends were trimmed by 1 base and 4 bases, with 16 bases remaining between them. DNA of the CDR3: TGCGCCAGCAGCTTGACGCAGGGGCGGGTCCCAGATACGCAGTATTTT. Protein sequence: CASSLTQGRVPDTQYF.

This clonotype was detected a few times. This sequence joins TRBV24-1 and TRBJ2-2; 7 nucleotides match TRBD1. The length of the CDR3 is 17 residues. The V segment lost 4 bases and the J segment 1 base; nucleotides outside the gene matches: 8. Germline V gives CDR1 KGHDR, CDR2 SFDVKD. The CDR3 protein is CATSETNRGWNTGELFF. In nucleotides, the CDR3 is TGTGCCACCAGTGAGACGAACAGGGGTTGGAACACCGGGGAGCTGTTTTTT.

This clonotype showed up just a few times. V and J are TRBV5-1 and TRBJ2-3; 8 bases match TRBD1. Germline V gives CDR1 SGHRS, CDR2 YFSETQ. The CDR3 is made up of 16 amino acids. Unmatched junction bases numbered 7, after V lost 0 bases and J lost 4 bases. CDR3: CASSLGLGTGADTQYF. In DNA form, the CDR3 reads TGCGCCAGCAGCTTGGGTCTGGGGACAGGTGCAGATACGCAGTATTTT.

This CDR3 reads CSARDPRGGLDDLYNEQFF. The CDR3 bases are TGCAGTGCTAGAGACCCCAGGGGCGGACTAGACGACCTTTACAATGAGCAGTTCTTC. The genes are TRBV20-1 and TRBJ2-1, with D maybe TRBD2 (7 bases). From germline, CDR1 is DFQATT and CDR2 SNEGSKA (reference sequence). V was trimmed by 0 bases and J by 4 bases, leaving 25 bases between them. There are 19 residues in the CDR3.

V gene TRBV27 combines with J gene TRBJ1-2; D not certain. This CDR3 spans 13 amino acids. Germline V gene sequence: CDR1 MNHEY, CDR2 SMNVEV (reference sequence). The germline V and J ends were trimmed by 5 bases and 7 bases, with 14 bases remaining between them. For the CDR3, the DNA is TGTGCCAGCAGTCCCCGAAGCTCGGGTGGCTACACCTTC. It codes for CASSPRSSGGYTF.

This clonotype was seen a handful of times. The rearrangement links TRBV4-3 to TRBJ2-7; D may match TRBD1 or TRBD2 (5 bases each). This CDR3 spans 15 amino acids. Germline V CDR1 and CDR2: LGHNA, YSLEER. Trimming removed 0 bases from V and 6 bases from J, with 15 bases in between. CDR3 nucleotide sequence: TGCGCCAGCAGCCAAGAGGGACGGGGACGGGGCGAGCAGTACTTC. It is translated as CASSQEGRGRGEQYF.

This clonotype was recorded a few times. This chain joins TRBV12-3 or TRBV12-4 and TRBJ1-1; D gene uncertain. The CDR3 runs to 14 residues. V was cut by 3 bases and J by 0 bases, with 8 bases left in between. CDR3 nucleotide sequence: TGTGCCAGCAGTTTCTTAGCGATGAACACTGAAGCTTTCTTT. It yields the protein CASSFLAMNTEAFF.

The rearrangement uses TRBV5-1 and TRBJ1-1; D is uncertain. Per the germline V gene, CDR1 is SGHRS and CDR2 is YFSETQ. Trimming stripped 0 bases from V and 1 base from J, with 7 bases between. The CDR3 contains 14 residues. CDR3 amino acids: CASSLGVTNTEAFF. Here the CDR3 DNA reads TGCGCCAGCAGCTTGGGGGTCACGAACACTGAAGCTTTCTTT.

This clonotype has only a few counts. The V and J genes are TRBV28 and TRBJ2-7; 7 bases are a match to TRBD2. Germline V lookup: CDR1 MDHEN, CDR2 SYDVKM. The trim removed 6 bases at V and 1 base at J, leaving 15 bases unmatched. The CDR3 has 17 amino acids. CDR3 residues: CASSKLQRGKGSYEQYF. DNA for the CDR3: TGTGCCAGCAGCAAACTCCAGCGGGGAAAGGGTTCCTACGAGCAGTACTTC.

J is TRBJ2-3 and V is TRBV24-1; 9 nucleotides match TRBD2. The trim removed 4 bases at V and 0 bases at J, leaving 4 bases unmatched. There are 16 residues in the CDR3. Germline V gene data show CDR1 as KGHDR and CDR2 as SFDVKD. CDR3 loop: CATSETTSGSTDTQYF. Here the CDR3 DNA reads TGTGCCACCAGTGAAACAACTAGCGGGAGCACAGATACGCAGTATTTT.

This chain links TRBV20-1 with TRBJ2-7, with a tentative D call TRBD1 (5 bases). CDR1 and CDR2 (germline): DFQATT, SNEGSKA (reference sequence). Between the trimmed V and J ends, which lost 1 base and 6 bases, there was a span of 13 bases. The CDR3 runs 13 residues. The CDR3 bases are TGCAGTGCTAGAGCGCAGGGAAACGGCGAGCAGTACTTC. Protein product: CSARAQGNGEQYF.

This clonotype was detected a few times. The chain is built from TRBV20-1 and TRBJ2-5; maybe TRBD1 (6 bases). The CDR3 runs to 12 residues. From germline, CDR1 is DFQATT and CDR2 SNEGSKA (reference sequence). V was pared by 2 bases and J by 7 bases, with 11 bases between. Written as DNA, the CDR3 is TGCAGTGCTAGATCTAGCAGGGGGACCCAGTACTTC. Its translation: CSARSSRGTQYF.

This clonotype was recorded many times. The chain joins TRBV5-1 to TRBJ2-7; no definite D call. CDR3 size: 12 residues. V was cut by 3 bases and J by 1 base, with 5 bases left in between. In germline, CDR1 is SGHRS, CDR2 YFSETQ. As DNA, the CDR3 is TGCGCCAGCAGCTCAGGATCCTACGAGCAGTACTTC. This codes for CASSSGSYEQYF.

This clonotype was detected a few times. The CDR3 spells CSARGQGRTYEQYF. The CDR3 DNA is TGCAGTGCGAGGGGGCAGGGCCGAACCTACGAGCAGTACTTC. The V gene is TRBV20-1, the J gene TRBJ2-7, with 7 bases that match TRBD1. CDR3 length equals 14 residues. Germline CDR1 DFQATT, CDR2 SNEGSKA (reference sequence). J was trimmed by 2 bases and V by 6 bases; bases with no gene match: 10.

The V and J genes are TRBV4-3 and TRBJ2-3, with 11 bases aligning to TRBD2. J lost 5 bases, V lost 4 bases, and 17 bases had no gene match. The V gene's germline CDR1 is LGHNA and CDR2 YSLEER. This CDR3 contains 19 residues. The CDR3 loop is CASSPSLWLAGGGVDTQYF. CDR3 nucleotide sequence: TGCGCCAGCAGCCCCAGTTTGTGGCTAGCGGGAGGAGGGGTAGATACGCAGTATTTT.

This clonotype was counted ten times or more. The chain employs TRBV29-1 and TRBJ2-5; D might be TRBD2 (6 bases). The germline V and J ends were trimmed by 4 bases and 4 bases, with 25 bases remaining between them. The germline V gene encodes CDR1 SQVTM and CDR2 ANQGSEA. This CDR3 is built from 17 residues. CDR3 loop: CSVVHLGVPGRRETQYF. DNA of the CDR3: TGCAGCGTTGTGCACTTGGGGGTCCCCGGGAGAAGAGAGACCCAGTACTTC. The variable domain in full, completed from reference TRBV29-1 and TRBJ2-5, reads SAVISQKPSRDICQRGTSLTIQCQVDSQVTMMFWYRQQPGQSLTLIATANQGSEATYESGFVIDKFPISRPNLTFSTLTVSNMSPEDSSIYLCSVVHLGVPGRRETQYFGPGTRLLVL.

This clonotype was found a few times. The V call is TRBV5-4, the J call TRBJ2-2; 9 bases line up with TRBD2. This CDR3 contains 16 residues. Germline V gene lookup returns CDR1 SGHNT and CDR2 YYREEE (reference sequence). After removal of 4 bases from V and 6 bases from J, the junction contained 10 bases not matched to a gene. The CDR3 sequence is CASSLRGGRAAGELFF. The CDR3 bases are TGTGCCAGCAGCCTGAGGGGCGGGAGGGCCGCCGGGGAGCTGTTTTTT.

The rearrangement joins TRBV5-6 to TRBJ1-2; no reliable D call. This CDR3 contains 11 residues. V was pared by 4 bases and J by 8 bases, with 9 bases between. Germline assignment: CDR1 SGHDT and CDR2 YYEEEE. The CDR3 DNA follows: TGTGCCAGCAGCGGGGTCCCAGGCTACACCTTC. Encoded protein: CASSGVPGYTF.

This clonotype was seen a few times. DNA of the CDR3: TGTGCCAGCAGCTTCAAGGATATCGCTGAAGCTTTCTTT. Its translation: CASSFKDIAEAFF. The chain is built from TRBV7-9 and TRBJ1-1; D remains ambiguous. Trimming stripped 3 bases from V and 6 bases from J, with 11 bases between. The length of the CDR3 is 13 residues. The germline V gene has CDR1 SEHNR and CDR2 FQNEAQ (reference sequence).

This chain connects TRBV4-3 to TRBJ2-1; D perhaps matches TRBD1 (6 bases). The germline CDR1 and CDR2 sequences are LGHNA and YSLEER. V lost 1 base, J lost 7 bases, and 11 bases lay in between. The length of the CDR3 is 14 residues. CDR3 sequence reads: CASSQVPGTNEQFF. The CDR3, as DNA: TGCGCCAGCAGCCAAGTCCCGGGGACAAATGAGCAGTTCTTC.

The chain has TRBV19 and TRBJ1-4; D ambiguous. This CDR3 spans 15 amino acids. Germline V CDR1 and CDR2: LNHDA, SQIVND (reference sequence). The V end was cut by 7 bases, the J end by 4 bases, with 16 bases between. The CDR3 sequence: CASTGLGGVNEKLFF. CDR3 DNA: TGTGCCAGTACCGGCCTCGGCGGTGTTAATGAAAAACTGTTTTTT.

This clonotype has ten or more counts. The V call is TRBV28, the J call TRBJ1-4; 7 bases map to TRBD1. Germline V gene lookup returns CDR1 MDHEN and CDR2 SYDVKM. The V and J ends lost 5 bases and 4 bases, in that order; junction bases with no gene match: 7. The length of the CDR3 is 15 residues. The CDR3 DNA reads TGTGCCAGCAGTGCGGGGACAGCGGGTAATGAAAAACTGTTTTTT. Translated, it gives CASSAGTAGNEKLFF.

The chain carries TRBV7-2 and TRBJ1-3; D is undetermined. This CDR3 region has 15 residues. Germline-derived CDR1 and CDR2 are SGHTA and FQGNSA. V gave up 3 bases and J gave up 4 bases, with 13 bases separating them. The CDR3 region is CASSFRNGVGNTIYF. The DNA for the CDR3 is TGTGCCAGCAGCTTTCGGAACGGGGTCGGAAACACCATATATTTT.

CDR3 amino acids: CASRQVPYNEQFF. In nucleotides, the CDR3 is TGTGCCAGCAGACAGGTCCCCTACAATGAGCAGTTCTTC. V and J are TRBV7-9 and TRBJ2-1; D might be TRBD1 (5 bases). V lost 6 bases and J lost 2, with 8 bases in between. Germline lookup yields CDR1 SEHNR and CDR2 FQNEAQ (reference sequence). The CDR3 sequence is 13 residues long.

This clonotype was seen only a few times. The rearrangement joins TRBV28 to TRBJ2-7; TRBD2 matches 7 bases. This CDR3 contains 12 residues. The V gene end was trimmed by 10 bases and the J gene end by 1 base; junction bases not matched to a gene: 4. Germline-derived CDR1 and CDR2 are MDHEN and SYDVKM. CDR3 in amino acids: CATKRESYEQYF. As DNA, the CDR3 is TGTGCCACCAAGCGGGAATCCTACGAGCAGTACTTC.

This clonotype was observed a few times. DNA of the CDR3: TGTGCCAGCAGCCCTACGACCAGGGGGGCAGATACGCAGTATTTT. It yields the protein CASSPTTRGADTQYF. The rearrangement joins TRBV7-8 to TRBJ2-3; tentatively, D is TRBD1 (7 bases). CDR1 SGHVS and CDR2 FQNEAQ come from the germline V gene. This CDR3 has 15 amino acids. The ends were cut back, 5 bases at V and 4 bases at J, with 16 bases in the middle.

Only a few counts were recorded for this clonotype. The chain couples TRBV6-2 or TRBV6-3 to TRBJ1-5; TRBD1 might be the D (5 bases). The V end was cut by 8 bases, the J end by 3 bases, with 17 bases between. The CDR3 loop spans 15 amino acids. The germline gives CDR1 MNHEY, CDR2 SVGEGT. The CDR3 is CASGDLGAVNQPQHF. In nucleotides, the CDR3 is TGTGCCAGCGGGGACCTAGGGGCAGTCAATCAGCCCCAGCATTTT.